Reported below is one TCR beta chain. Measured with immunoSEQ multiplex PCR; TCRdb has only the in-frame clones, and not every one. The repertoire holds approximately 40,000 clones, with 85% to 95% as singletons. The sample originates from a study of T cell changes during pregnancy in multiple sclerosis. Per germline, CDR1 SGHDN and CDR2 FVKESK. Trimming took 0 bases from V and 0 from J, leaving 12 bases between them. The CDR3 is 16 residues long. V is TRBV14 and J is TRBJ2-7; TRBD1 is a possible D gene (6 bases). This specimen consisted of CD8+ T cells from peripheral blood mononuclear cells, obtained in the third trimester of pregnancy. The clonotype comes from a female donor with multiple sclerosis, enrolled in a pregnancy study. The CDR3, as DNA: TGTGCCAGCAGCCAAGAAGGGGGTCGCAGCTCCTACGAGCAGTACTTC. Amino acid sequence: CASSQEGGRSSYEQYF. Together with reference TRBV14 and TRBJ2-7, the CDR3 gives the full variable domain: EAGVTQFPSHSVIEKGQTVTLRCDPISGHDNLYWYRRVMGKEIKFLLHFVKESKQDESGMPNNRFLAERTGGTYSTLKVQPAELEDSGVYFCASSQEGGRSSYEQYFGPGTRLTVT.